This TCR beta chain stems from a study of blood T cell repertoires in COVID-19. This table comes from immunoSEQ multiplex PCR, and its TCRdb copy is limited to in-frame clones, with some not included. The sample records about 230,000 clones, nearly 90% being singletons. Input material: peripheral blood. This TCR was sampled from a woman aged 18-29 years who had recovered from COVID-19.

CDR3 in DNA: TGTGCCAGTCAGTTACGAGCGGCGAGCGGATTAGAGACCCAGTACTTC. Its protein is CASQLRAASGLETQYF. The V and J genes are TRBV19 and TRBJ2-5; the D gene is possibly TRBD2 (5 bases). Germline CDR1 is LNHDA and CDR2 is SQIVND (reference sequence). The CDR3 runs 16 residues. The V gene lost 8 bases and the J gene lost 4 bases, with 23 bases spanning the gap.